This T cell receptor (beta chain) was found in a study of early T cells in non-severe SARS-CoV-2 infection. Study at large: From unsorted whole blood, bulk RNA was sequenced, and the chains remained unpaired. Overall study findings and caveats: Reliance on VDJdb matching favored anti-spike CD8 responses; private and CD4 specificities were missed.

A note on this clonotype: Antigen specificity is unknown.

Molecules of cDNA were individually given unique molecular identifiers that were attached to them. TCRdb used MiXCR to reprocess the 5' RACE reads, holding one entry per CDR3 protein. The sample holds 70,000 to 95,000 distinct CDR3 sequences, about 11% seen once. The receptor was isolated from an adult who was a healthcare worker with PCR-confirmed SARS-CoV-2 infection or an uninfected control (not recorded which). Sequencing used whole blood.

The CDR3: CASSAGIGGSYEQYF. Written as DNA, the CDR3 is TGTGCCAGCAGTGCCGGGATAGGGGGCTCCTACGAGCAGTACTTC. The chain combines TRBV9 with TRBJ2-7; weak D call: TRBD1 (6 bases). Germline values: CDR1 SGDLS, CDR2 YYNGEE. The CDR3 has 15 residues. The germline V and J ends were trimmed by 5 bases and 0 bases, with 15 bases remaining between them. Full variable domain (remainder filled in from reference TRBV9 and TRBJ2-7): DSGVTQTPKHLITATGQRVTLRCSPRSGDLSVYWYQQSLDQGLQFLIQYYNGEERAKGNILERFSAQQFPDLHSELNLSSLELGDSALYFCASSAGIGGSYEQYFGPGTRLTVT.